This entry lists 18 T cell receptor beta chains sequenced from one sample in a study of beta chain features in type 1 diabetes. General observations from the study: People with Type 1 diabetes carried modestly yet significantly shorter TCRB CDR3s in all four CD4+ subsets.

Since all of the isolated RNA was reverse transcribed, expressed TCRB transcripts were what got sequenced. Sequencing was performed with immunoSEQ multiplex PCR; in TCRdb, only in-frame clones are kept and a portion is missing. The sample contains 150,000 to 200,000 clones, approximately 8% of which appear only once. Their antigens remain unidentified. The specimen sequenced was central memory CD4+ T cells from blood. The receptors shown here come from a young man with type 1 diabetes.

V usage is TRBV19 and J usage is TRBJ2-1, with D possibly TRBD1 on 6 matching bases. Germline V gene lookup returns CDR1 LNHDA and CDR2 SQIVND (reference sequence). This CDR3 comprises 12 residues. The V and J ends lost 2 bases and 7 bases respectively, with 6 bases between them. In DNA, the CDR3 is TGTGCCAGTAGTATACAGGGGAATGAGCAGTTCTTC. Encoded protein: CASSIQGNEQFF.

The chain joins TRBV5-1 to TRBJ2-1; D possibly corresponds to TRBD1 (5 bases). The CDR3 extends over 16 amino acids. Trimming took 4 bases from V and 0 from J, leaving 14 bases between them. Germline CDR1 reads SGHRS; CDR2 reads YFSETQ. The CDR3, as DNA: TGCGCCAGCAGCGGCCAGGGTTTGGCCTCCTACAATGAGCAGTTCTTC. Its protein product is CASSGQGLASYNEQFF.

This clone came up a few times. This chain connects TRBV28 to TRBJ2-3; perhaps TRBD1 as D (5 bases). The ends were cut back, 3 bases at V and 6 bases at J, with 13 bases in the middle. In germline, CDR1 is MDHEN, CDR2 SYDVKM. This CDR3 has 14 amino acids. CDR3 region: CASSFPRTTDTQYF. CDR3 in DNA: TGTGCCAGCAGTTTTCCCAGGACAACCGATACGCAGTATTTT.

V usage is TRBV5-1 and J usage is TRBJ2-7; TRBD1 matches at 7 bases. J gave up 6 bases and V 1 base, and 10 bases lay outside the gene matches. Germline loops: CDR1 SGHRS, CDR2 YFSETQ. This CDR3 is built from 15 residues. CDR3 residues: CASSLRTGEQREQYF. In DNA, the CDR3 is TGCGCCAGCAGCTTGCGTACAGGGGAACAACGCGAGCAGTACTTC.

The chain combines TRBV5-6 with TRBJ2-7; TRBD1 matches 7 bases. The germline CDR1 and CDR2 sequences are SGHDT and YYEEEE. The V gene end was trimmed by 3 bases and the J gene end by 2 bases; junction bases not matched to a gene: 8. The CDR3 extends over 15 amino acids. The CDR3 bases are TGTGCCAGCAGCTACCCGGGACAGACCACCTACGAGCAGTACTTC. This codes for CASSYPGQTTYEQYF. The full variable domain, with the rest looked up from reference TRBV5-6 and TRBJ2-7, is DAGVTQSPTHLIKTRGQQVTLRCSPKSGHDTVSWYQQALGQGPQFIFQYYEEEERQRGNFPDRFSGHQFPNYSSELNVNALLLGDSALYLCASSYPGQTTYEQYFGPGTRLTVT.

This clone appeared a few times. The same CDR3 can be traced to other DNA sequences in this sample. The chain combines TRBV28 with TRBJ1-2; D is ambiguous. Trimming removed 4 bases at V and 2 bases at J, with 2 bases between. Germline CDR1 is MDHEN and CDR2 is SYDVKM. The CDR3 spans 11 residues. CDR3 amino acids: CASSSNYGYTF. CDR3 bases: TGTGCCAGCAGTTCGAACTATGGCTACACCTTC.

In its sample, this clone was seen many times. The gene calls are TRBV4-2 and TRBJ2-1; no reliable D call. CDR1 is LGHNA and CDR2 is YNFKEQ in the germline V gene. The CDR3 spans 15 residues. Trimming cost V 4 bases and J 7 bases, with 17 bases left between them. CDR3 sequence (DNA): TGTGCCAGCAGCCGCGAGGCCTCTAGTCTTAATGAGCAGTTCTTC. It encodes CASSREASSLNEQFF.

In its sample, this clone was seen a few times. The rearrangement links TRBV5-4 to TRBJ2-1; D unresolved. CDR3 length: 13 residues. Germline CDR1 is SGHNT and CDR2 is YYREEE (reference sequence). V was cut by 4 bases and J by 5 bases, with 10 bases left in between. Written as DNA, the CDR3 is TGTGCCAGCAGCCCATTGTTCAACAATGAGCAGTTCTTC. Protein: CASSPLFNNEQFF.

The CDR3 DNA reads as TGCAGCGTTGGTGTAGGGGGCGTATTCTACGAGCAGTACTTC. It specifies CSVGVGGVFYEQYF. The chain combines TRBV29-1 with TRBJ2-7, with 7 bases matching TRBD1. Germline V gene data show CDR1 as SQVTM and CDR2 as ANQGSEA. The V gene end was trimmed by 4 bases and the J gene end by 3 bases; junction bases not matched to a gene: 9. The CDR3 has 14 amino acids.

The gene calls are TRBV7-2 and TRBJ1-5; 7 nucleotides align to TRBD1. After removal of 5 bases from V and 1 base from J, the junction contained 5 bases not matched to a gene. Per the germline V gene, CDR1 is SGHTA and CDR2 is FQGNSA. The CDR3 covers 15 residues. The CDR3 sequence is CASSPRTGSNQPQHF. The CDR3, as DNA: TGTGCCAGCAGCCCCCGGACAGGCAGCAATCAGCCCCAGCATTTT. Filled out from reference TRBV7-2 and TRBJ1-5, the complete variable domain reads GAGVSQSPSNKVTEKGKDVELRCDPISGHTALYWYRQSLGQGLEFLIYFQGNSAPDKSGLPSDRFSAERTGGSVSTLTIQRTQQEDSAVYLCASSPRTGSNQPQHFGDGTRLSIL.

Only a few counts were recorded for this clone. The chain recombines TRBV30 with TRBJ2-5; 8 nucleotides align to TRBD1. This CDR3 is 15 amino acids long. The V gene end was trimmed by 2 bases and the J gene end by 9 bases; junction bases not matched to a gene: 14. Germline-derived CDR1 and CDR2 are GTSNPN and SVGIG (reference sequence). The CDR3 DNA sequence: TGTGCCTGGAGTTCTAAGACAGGGGCTCTACCGGCCCAGTACTTC. This gives the protein CAWSSKTGALPAQYF.

This clone was counted a few times. V is TRBV18 and J is TRBJ1-1; D call uncertain. Germline lookup yields CDR1 KGHSH and CDR2 LQKENI. V lost 3 bases and J lost 1, with 15 bases in between. The CDR3 totals 16 residues. CDR3 nucleotides: TGTGCCAGCTCACCGCAATCCAGGAGGGCGAACACTGAAGCTTTCTTT. It translates to CASSPQSRRANTEAFF. The whole variable domain, filled in from reference TRBV18 and TRBJ1-1, reads NAGVMQNPRHLVRRRGQEARLRCSPMKGHSHVYWYRQLPEEGLKFMVYLQKENIIDESGMPKERFSAEFPKEGPSILRIQQVVRGDSAAYFCASSPQSRRANTEAFFGQGTRLTVV.

This clone has just a few counts. This sequence joins TRBV15 and TRBJ2-2; D possibly corresponds to TRBD1 (6 bases). The CDR3 extends over 15 amino acids. V was cut by 0 bases and J by 6 bases, with 11 bases left in between. The V gene's germline CDR1 is LNHNV and CDR2 YYDKDF (reference sequence). The CDR3 loop is CATSRDHSGAGELFF. CDR3 coding DNA: TGTGCCACCAGCAGAGATCATTCAGGGGCCGGGGAGCTGTTTTTT.

V usage is TRBV2 and J usage is TRBJ1-1, with D unresolved. V was shortened by 7 bases and J by 8 bases, with 8 bases between the two germline ends. CDR3 size: 10 residues. Germline V gene data show CDR1 as SNHLY and CDR2 as FYNNEI. The CDR3 region has the DNA TGTGCCAGCATGAGATCAGAAGCTTTCTTT. Translated, it gives CASMRSEAFF.

This clone was seen a handful of times. The CDR3 spells CASSPGAGSYNEQFF. Here the CDR3 DNA reads TGCGCCAGCAGCCCGGGAGCGGGTTCCTACAATGAGCAGTTCTTC. The V gene is TRBV5-1, the J gene TRBJ2-1; weak D call: TRBD2 (6 bases). The CDR3 spans 15 residues. Looked up from germline, CDR1 is SGHRS and CDR2 is YFSETQ. V was cut by 4 bases and J by 1 base, with 12 bases left in between.

This clone was seen only a few times. V gene TRBV4-3 combines with J gene TRBJ2-1, with TRBD1 as a possible D gene (6 bases). CDR3 length: 15 residues. Germline-derived CDR1 and CDR2 are LGHNA and YSLEER. Between the trimmed V and J ends, which lost 2 bases and 8 bases, there was a span of 16 bases. The CDR3 DNA reads TGCGCCAGCAGCCAATCCCGGGACACCGGGTATGAGCAGTTCTTC. It codes for CASSQSRDTGYEQFF.

The genes are TRBV7-2 and TRBJ2-3, with D maybe TRBD2 (6 bases). V was cut by 6 bases and J by 4 bases, with 8 bases left in between. CDR1 and CDR2 from the germline V gene are SGHTA and FQGNSA. This CDR3 has 12 amino acids. The CDR3 DNA is TGTGCCAGCAGGGAGGGTGCAGATACGCAGTATTTT. Translating gives CASREGADTQYF.

In this sample, this clone turned up a few times. The V call is TRBV7-2, the J call TRBJ2-4; 8 bases are a match to TRBD2. V lost 5 bases to trimming and J lost 0 bases; unmatched junction nucleotides: 6. There are 16 residues in the CDR3. Germline V lookup: CDR1 SGHTA, CDR2 FQGNSA. CDR3 region: CASSPNLAGAKNIQYF. The CDR3 DNA follows: TGTGCCAGCAGCCCCAACCTAGCGGGAGCCAAAAACATTCAGTACTTC.